This T cell receptor (beta chain) was observed in a study of blood T cell repertoires in COVID-19. Assay used: immunoSEQ multiplex PCR; TCRdb lists only in-frame clones, some missing. This table has fewer than 80,000 clones, 87% appearing once. Germline V gives CDR1 LGHDT, CDR2 YNNKEL (reference sequence). V lost 4 bases and J lost 12, with 13 bases in between. This CDR3 is built from 12 residues. This TCR was recovered from a man younger than 45 with acute or convalescent COVID-19. The sample was peripheral blood. The chain has TRBV3-1 (or the pseudogene TRBV3-2) and TRBJ2-1, with D hard to call. The CDR3: CASSLRRQRQFF. The CDR3 nucleotides read TGTGCCAGCAGCCTGCGCCGCCAAAGGCAGTTCTTC.